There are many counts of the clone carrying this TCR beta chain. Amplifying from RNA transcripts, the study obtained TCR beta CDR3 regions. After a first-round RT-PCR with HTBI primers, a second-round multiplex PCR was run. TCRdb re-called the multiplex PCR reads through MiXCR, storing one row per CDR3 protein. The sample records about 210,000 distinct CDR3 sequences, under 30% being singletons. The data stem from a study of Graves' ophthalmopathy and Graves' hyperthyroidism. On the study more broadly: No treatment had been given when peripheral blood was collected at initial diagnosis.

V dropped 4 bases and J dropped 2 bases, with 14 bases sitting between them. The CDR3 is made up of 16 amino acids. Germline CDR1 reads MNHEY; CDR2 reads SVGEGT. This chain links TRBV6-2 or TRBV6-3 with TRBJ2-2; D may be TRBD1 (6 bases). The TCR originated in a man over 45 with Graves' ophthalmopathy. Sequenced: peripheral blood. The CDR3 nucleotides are TGTGCCAGCAGTTTCTCCGGACAGCGAAACACCGGGGAGCTGTTTTTT. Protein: CASSFSGQRNTGELFF.